This is a list of T cell receptor beta chains from one sample in a study of shared clonotypes between healthy human individuals. The protocol was immunoSEQ multiplex PCR, while the TCRdb copy is restricted to in-frame clones and leaves out a portion. The table records about 510,000 clones, about four fifths of them present only once. The sequencing input was PBMCs. The receptor source for this set is a woman aged 40 to 49 in good health. Some clones in this sample may be carry-over from other donors' samples. Each CDR3 is given with its conserved first and last residue. D genes are given only for firm matches. Size is omitted from some rows. Given values are once, few, many or a class for expanded clones.

v_call	d_call	j_call	clone_size	cdr3_aa	cdr3_nt
TRBV4-3	.	TRBJ1-2	.	CASSQVQGSYGYTF	TGCGCCAGCAGCCAAGTCCAGGGGAGCTATGGCTACACCTTC
TRBV30	.	TRBJ1-1	.	CAWSRTHRGTEAFF	TGTGCCTGGAGTCGGACCCATAGAGGCACTGAAGCTTTCTTT
TRBV19	TRBD1	TRBJ1-2	.	CASTTGTGGGYTF	TGTGCCAGTACCACCGGGACAGGGGGAGGCTACACCTTC
TRBV11-2	.	TRBJ1-1	.	CASSLGPTGEAFF	TGTGCCAGCAGCTTAGGCCCCACAGGTGAAGCTTTCTTT
TRBV11-2	TRBD1	TRBJ2-7	.	CASSLETGGRDEQYF	TGTGCCAGCAGCTTAGAGACAGGGGGCCGGGACGAGCAGTACTTC
TRBV28	.	TRBJ1-5	.	CASSFGGASNQPQHF	TGTGCCAGCAGTTTTGGGGGGGCAAGCAATCAGCCCCAGCATTTT
TRBV5-1	TRBD1	TRBJ2-1	.	CASNAGGLPYNEQFF	TGCGCCAGCAATGCAGGGGGCCTTCCCTACAATGAGCAGTTCTTC
TRBV4-2	TRBD1	TRBJ2-6	.	CASSQKAGTGSSGANVLTF	TGTGCCAGCAGCCAAAAAGCTGGGACAGGGAGCTCTGGGGCCAACGTCCTGACTTTC
TRBV6-5	TRBD1	TRBJ2-7	.	CASKTGGSYEQYF	TGTGCCAGCAAGACAGGGGGCTCATACGAGCAGTACTTC
TRBV5-1	TRBD1	TRBJ2-2	.	CASSLAGQGMTTGELFF	TGCGCCAGCAGCTTGGCCGGACAGGGGATGACCACCGGGGAGCTGTTTTTT
TRBV19	.	TRBJ1-1	.	CASTSGTWNWVVNTEAFF	TGTGCCAGTACTTCCGGGACATGGAATTGGGTGGTGAACACTGAAGCTTTCTTT
TRBV5-1	TRBD2	TRBJ2-3	.	CASSTGLAGSTDTQYF	TGCGCCAGCAGCACCGGACTAGCGGGAAGCACAGATACGCAGTATTTT
TRBV7-2	TRBD1	TRBJ2-7	.	CASSLRGQTYEQYF	TGTGCCAGCAGCTTACGGGGACAGACCTACGAGCAGTACTTC
TRBV20-1	.	TRBJ2-5	.	CSAEGIDEQYF	TGCAGTGCTGAGGGCATCGATGAGCAGTACTTC
TRBV29-1	TRBD1	TRBJ2-5	.	CSAYGGQEETQYF	TGCAGCGCTTACGGGGGACAGGAAGAGACCCAGTACTTC
TRBV10-3	TRBD2	TRBJ2-7	.	CAISSGRAQYEQYF	TGTGCCATCAGTAGCGGGAGGGCCCAATACGAGCAGTACTTC
TRBV7-2	.	TRBJ2-7	few	CASSLPGIPYEQYF	TGTGCCAGCAGCTTACCGGGAATTCCCTACGAGCAGTACTTC
TRBV29-1	TRBD1	TRBJ1-1	few	CSFRDRGEAFF	TGCAGCTTTCGGGACAGGGGGGAAGCTTTCTTT
TRBV7-2	TRBD1	TRBJ2-7	.	CASSLARWDRGALYEQYF	TGTGCCAGCAGCTTAGCGCGATGGGACAGGGGGGCGTTGTACGAGCAGTACTTC
TRBV28	.	TRBJ1-5	.	CASGLVSSNQPQHF	TGTGCCAGTGGCCTGGTGTCTAGCAATCAGCCCCAGCATTTT
TRBV9	TRBD1	TRBJ2-1	.	CASSVRQGATGDEQFF	TGTGCCAGCAGCGTAAGACAGGGTGCCACAGGGGATGAGCAGTTCTTC
TRBV19	.	TRBJ1-5	.	CASSIGQFSNQPQHF	TGTGCCAGTAGTATAGGGCAGTTTAGCAATCAGCCCCAGCATTTT
TRBV29-1	TRBD2	TRBJ2-7	.	CSVEVRSGSPMKGEQYF	TGCAGCGTTGAAGTCCGTAGCGGGAGCCCAATGAAGGGCGAGCAGTACTTC
TRBV27	TRBD1	TRBJ2-7	.	CASSLIGTGSSYEQYF	TGTGCCAGCAGTTTAATCGGGACAGGGAGCTCCTACGAGCAGTACTTC
TRBV9	.	TRBJ1-1	.	CASSGGGVTEAFF	TGTGCCAGCAGCGGAGGGGGGGTGACTGAAGCTTTCTTT
TRBV6-1	.	TRBJ2-2	once	CASRPRTNTGELFF	TGTGCCAGCAGGCCACGAACGAACACCGGGGAGCTGTTTTTT
TRBV10-2	TRBD2	TRBJ2-5	.	CAIPKPTSGSGETQYF	TGCGCCATACCGAAGCCCACTAGCGGGAGTGGAGAGACCCAGTACTTC
TRBV4-1	.	TRBJ1-5	few	CASSQDRAGHNQPQHF	TGCGCCAGCAGCCAAGACCGCGCAGGGCACAATCAGCCCCAGCATTTT
TRBV28	TRBD1	TRBJ1-2	once	CASSLGGQTYGYTF	TGTGCCAGCAGTTTAGGGGGACAGACCTATGGCTACACCTTC
TRBV6-6	TRBD1	TRBJ1-6	.	CASSYEGASSPLHF	TGTGCCAGCAGTTACGAGGGGGCGTCTTCACCCCTCCACTTT
TRBV7-3	TRBD2	TRBJ2-1	.	CASSEGTSAYNEQFF	TGTGCCAGCAGCGAGGGGACTAGCGCCTACAATGAGCAGTTCTTC
TRBV10-3	TRBD2	TRBJ2-1	.	CAIRERDLEFF	TGTGCCATCAGAGAGCGGGATTTGGAGTTCTTC
TRBV27	.	TRBJ2-6	.	CASSPSRASGANVLTF	TGTGCCAGCAGTCCCTCCCGGGCCTCTGGGGCCAACGTCCTGACTTTC
TRBV7-2	.	TRBJ1-4	.	CASSLDRATNEKLFF	TGTGCCAGCAGCTTAGACCGAGCAACTAATGAAAAACTGTTTTTT
TRBV7-9	.	TRBJ1-5	.	CASSSHAGEGDQPQHF	TGTGCCAGCAGCTCCCATGCCGGGGAGGGGGATCAGCCCCAGCATTTT
TRBV15	TRBD1	TRBJ2-5	.	CATSREVQGAGETQYF	TGTGCCACCAGCAGAGAGGTTCAGGGGGCAGGGGAGACCCAGTACTTC
TRBV10-3	TRBD1	TRBJ1-5	.	CAISARGDQPQHF	TGTGCCATCAGTGCCAGGGGGGATCAGCCCCAGCATTTT
TRBV20-1	.	TRBJ1-2	.	CSADLYGYTF	TGCAGTGCGGACCTCTATGGCTACACCTTC
TRBV28	.	TRBJ2-1	once	CASRGQSSYNEQFF	TGTGCCTCACGGGGGCAGAGCTCCTACAATGAGCAGTTCTTC
TRBV6-6	.	TRBJ2-1	.	CASSQPGRSYNEQFF	TGTGCCAGCAGCCAGCCGGGCCGGTCCTACAATGAGCAGTTCTTC
TRBV19	.	TRBJ2-5	.	CASSIVPGLQETQYF	TGTGCCAGTAGTATAGTGCCGGGGCTCCAAGAGACCCAGTACTTC
TRBV4-2	TRBD2	TRBJ2-2	few	CASMTGLAGETGELFF	TGTGCCAGCATGACTGGACTAGCGGGAGAAACCGGGGAGCTGTTTTTT
TRBV18	TRBD1	TRBJ1-2	.	CASSPWDSPNYGYTF	TGTGCCAGCTCACCATGGGACAGCCCTAACTATGGCTACACCTTC
TRBV6-1	.	TRBJ2-1	.	CASSELGLLGNPSYNEQFF	TGTGCCAGCAGTGAATTGGGCCTGCTGGGTAACCCATCCTACAATGAGCAGTTCTTC
TRBV13	.	TRBJ2-7	.	CASSHGGADYEQYF	TGTGCCAGCAGCCATGGGGGGGCGGACTACGAGCAGTACTTC
TRBV4-2	.	TRBJ2-5	few	CASSQDDLEGQETQYF	TGTGCCAGCAGCCAAGATGATCTAGAGGGGCAAGAGACCCAGTACTTC
TRBV6-6	.	TRBJ2-7	.	CASGGGDEQYF	TGTGCCAGCGGGGGAGGAGATGAGCAGTACTTC
TRBV7-2	.	TRBJ1-2	once	CASSALGVSYGYTF	TGTGCCAGCAGCGCCCTCGGGGTTTCCTATGGCTACACCTTC
TRBV28	.	TRBJ1-5	.	CASSFRQVHQPQHF	TGTGCCAGCAGCTTCAGACAAGTCCATCAGCCCCAGCATTTT
TRBV19	TRBD1	TRBJ2-1	.	CASDRGYEQFF	TGTGCCAGTGACAGGGGGTATGAGCAGTTCTTC
TRBV11-2	TRBD2	TRBJ2-1	few	CASSLGGSLNEQFF	TGTGCCAGCAGCTTGGGCGGGAGTCTGAATGAGCAGTTCTTC
TRBV28	.	TRBJ2-7	.	CASSTQGTYEQYF	TGTGCCAGCAGTACACAGGGCACCTACGAGCAGTACTTC
TRBV27	.	TRBJ2-2	.	CALRDTNTGELFF	TGTGCCTTGAGGGACACCAACACCGGGGAGCTGTTTTTT
TRBV4-2	TRBD2	TRBJ2-7	.	CASSQDYGRDEQYF	TGTGCCAGCAGCCAAGATTACGGGAGGGACGAGCAGTACTTC
TRBV11-3	.	TRBJ2-1	.	CASSPGTLAYNEQFF	TGTGCCAGCAGCCCAGGGACACTGGCTTACAATGAGCAGTTCTTC
TRBV6-5	.	TRBJ1-2	.	CASSYRRQASNYGYTF	TGTGCCAGCAGTTACCGTCGGCAGGCTTCTAACTATGGCTACACCTTC
TRBV5-3	.	TRBJ2-1	.	CARSSTAGAGNEQFF	TGTGCCAGAAGTTCGACTGCGGGGGCTGGAAATGAGCAGTTCTTC
TRBV2	TRBD1	TRBJ2-5	.	CASQRTGAETQYF	TGTGCCAGCCAGAGAACAGGGGCAGAGACCCAGTACTTC
TRBV5-1	.	TRBJ2-5	.	CASSTGTTQGTQYF	TGCGCCAGCAGCACAGGGACTACCCAAGGGACCCAGTACTTC
TRBV4-2	.	TRBJ2-3	.	CASSQVGGRRADTQYF	TGTGCCAGCAGCCAAGTAGGTGGGAGGAGGGCAGATACGCAGTATTTT